This T cell receptor beta chain derives from a study of post-analysis software for immune sequencing data. As for the study in general: The disease courses spanned relapsing-remitting, secondary progressive and progressive-relapsing forms of multiple sclerosis.

This clonotype was observed a handful of times. Its antigen is not known. This CDR3 has 13 amino acids. Germline V gene data show CDR1 as SGHTA and CDR2 as FQGNSA. V lost 1 base, J lost 10 bases, and 3 bases stayed unmatched. Study-level findings and limits: Elevated frequency relative to controls characterized several TRBV segments in patients, TRBV5-6, TRBV5-1 and TRBV20-1 among them. Patients with multiple sclerosis recorded significantly lower normalized Chao1 diversity than controls, the study found.

cDNA libraries for TCR beta contained unique molecular identifiers. The yield from roughly 1 to 10 million T cells was 500,000 or so cDNA molecules in total. TCRdb re-derived calls from the PCR reads in MiXCR, one entry per CDR3 protein. The sample consists of under 900,000 distinct CDR3 sequences, roughly 50% of them appearing once. The rearrangement joins TRBV7-2 to TRBJ2-3, with TRBD1 matching over 9 bases. Material for sequencing was blood. The receptor was isolated from a girl aged 10 to 17 with multiple sclerosis. The CDR3 nucleotides are TGTGCCAGCAGCTTAGACTGGACAGGGGCGCAGTATTTT. Translating it yields CASSLDWTGAQYF. Complete variable domain (other parts from reference TRBV7-2 and TRBJ2-3): GAGVSQSPSNKVTEKGKDVELRCDPISGHTALYWYRQSLGQGLEFLIYFQGNSAPDKSGLPSDRFSAERTGGSVSTLTIQRTQQEDSAVYLCASSLDWTGAQYFGPGTRLTVL.